The 5 T cell receptor beta chains presented below share a single source sample, sequenced in a study of blood T cell repertoires in COVID-19 (dated by TCRdb to about 2020). The library was made by the immunoSEQ multiplex PCR assay. The table comes from immuneACCESS by way of TCRdb, which keeps in-frame sequences with V and J called. Part of the clones is missing from these tables; in studies checked, under half for an unresolved V gene and the rest for unknown reasons. The sample contains 120,000 or so clones, approximately 91% of them found a single time. The leading ten clones occupy over 1% of the sample. The sample was peripheral blood. The origin of the receptors is a woman over 75 with acute or convalescent COVID-19.

In DNA form, the CDR3 reads TGTGCCAGCAGTCCCGGGGAGGGCAGGAGCACAGATACGCAGTATTTT. Its translation: CASSPGEGRSTDTQYF. This chain uses TRBV6-4 with TRBJ2-3, with 7 bases fitting TRBD2. Germline V gene data show CDR1 as MRHNA and CDR2 as SNTAGT. V dropped 5 bases and J dropped 0; count of bases not matched to a gene: 8. The CDR3 is made up of 16 amino acids.

This clone has more than one count but fewer than ten. The chain is built from TRBV6-2 or TRBV6-3 and TRBJ2-3; 12 bases line up with TRBD2. The CDR3 is 15 residues long. J gave up 4 bases and V 6 bases, and 5 bases lay outside the gene matches. Germline values: CDR1 MNHEY, CDR2 SVGEGT. The CDR3 spells CASSLTSGGPDTQYF. The CDR3 region has the DNA TGTGCCAGCAGCCTAACTAGCGGGGGGCCAGATACGCAGTATTTT.

The V call is TRBV2, the J call TRBJ1-1; tentative D call: TRBD1 (5 bases). V was cut by 4 bases and J by 0 bases, with 6 bases left in between. Germline V gene data show CDR1 as SNHLY and CDR2 as FYNNEI. This CDR3 contains 13 residues. The CDR3, as DNA: TGTGCCAGCAGTGGGGGGGTGAACACTGAAGCTTTCTTT. Its protein is CASSGGVNTEAFF.

About this clone: Additional DNA sequences in this sample encode the identical CDR3. This rearrangement joins TRBV5-1 to TRBJ1-5, with unresolved D. The CDR3 totals 13 residues. The V gene lost 1 base and the J gene lost 2 bases, with 4 bases spanning the gap. CDR1 is SGHRS, CDR2 YFSETQ, per germline. CDR3 sequence reads: CASSLTGNQPQHF. CDR3 in DNA: TGCGCCAGCAGCTTGACGGGCAATCAGCCCCAGCATTTT.

This clone has more than one count but fewer than ten. J is TRBJ1-5 and V is TRBV10-3, with a tentative D call TRBD1 (6 bases). Germline-derived CDR1 and CDR2 are ENHRY and SYGVKD. The CDR3 extends over 14 amino acids. The germline V and J ends were trimmed by 3 bases and 6 bases, with 12 bases remaining between them. The CDR3 spells CAISDYREGQPQHF. The CDR3 region has the DNA TGTGCCATCAGTGACTACAGGGAGGGTCAGCCCCAGCATTTT.